The 15 T cell receptor beta chains in this list originate from one sample, sequenced in a study of OX40 agonist ivuxolimab in advanced cancers. Repertoires were generated with immunoSEQ multiplex PCR, while TCRdb's copy carries only in-frame clones and drops some. The data show around 82,000 clones, more than 70% seen once. The sample here was CD4+ or CD8+ T cells sorted from blood, taken in a trial of the OX40 agonist ivuxolimab. The receptors derive from an adult with an advanced solid tumor such as melanoma, head and neck, liver or kidney cancer.

The chain joins TRBV4-1 to TRBJ1-2; D is perhaps TRBD1 (6 bases). The CDR3 runs to 14 residues. Germline CDR1 MGHRA, CDR2 YSYEKL. V lost 4 bases and J lost 4, with 13 bases in between. Here the CDR3 DNA reads TGCGCCAGCAGCCCCTCTGGGGGCCCCTATGGCTACACCTTC. This gives the protein CASSPSGGPYGYTF.

CDR3 coding DNA: TGTGCCAGCAGCGCGACTAGTGGGGGGGCCCCTGGGGAGACCCAGTACTTC. This translates into CASSATSGGAPGETQYF. The rearrangement uses TRBV7-3 and TRBJ2-5; D may be TRBD2 (7 bases). The germline V and J ends were trimmed by 5 bases and 5 bases, with 24 bases remaining between them. Germline-derived CDR1 and CDR2 are SGHTA and FQGTGA. This CDR3 contains 17 residues.

This clone showed up just once. This sequence joins TRBV2 and TRBJ1-3, with D uncertain. This CDR3 has 12 amino acids. Trimming shortened V by 6 bases and J by 2 bases, and 5 bases separated the two germline ends. The germline gives CDR1 SNHLY, CDR2 FYNNEI. The CDR3 DNA reads as TGTGCCAGCAGCGGGACTGGAAACACCATATATTTT. It codes for CASSGTGNTIYF.

The V and J genes are TRBV7-3 and TRBJ2-7, with 7 bases that match TRBD1. The junction had 11 bases not matched to a gene; V was cut back by 5 bases and J by 7 bases. CDR3 size: 14 residues. CDR1 is SGHTA and CDR2 is FQGTGA in the germline V gene. CDR3 in DNA: TGTGCCAGCAGCCAACAGGGGTTTCTGGGTGAGCAGTACTTC. This codes for CASSQQGFLGEQYF. The entire variable domain, with the rest obtained from reference TRBV7-3 and TRBJ2-7, is as follows: GAGVSQTPSNKVTEKGKYVELRCDPISGHTALYWYRQSLGQGPEFLIYFQGTGAADDSGLPNDRFFAVRPEGSVSTLKIQRTERGDSAVYLCASSQQGFLGEQYFGPGTRLTVT.

This clone was recorded only once. V and J are TRBV5-1 and TRBJ2-3; TRBD1 agrees at 8 bases. Per germline, CDR1 SGHRS and CDR2 YFSETQ. The CDR3 loop spans 15 amino acids. Unmatched junction bases numbered 6, after V lost 4 bases and J lost 2 bases. CDR3 protein: CASSLRGQYTDTQYF. The CDR3 nucleotides are TGCGCCAGCAGCCTCAGGGGGCAGTACACAGATACGCAGTATTTT.

The chain recombines TRBV5-1 with TRBJ1-2; D perhaps matches TRBD1 (6 bases). Germline CDR1 reads SGHRS; CDR2 reads YFSETQ. The V end was cut by 7 bases, the J end by 3 bases, with 13 bases between. The CDR3 length is 13 residues. This CDR3 is CASGGGGDYGYTF. The CDR3 region has the DNA TGCGCCAGCGGGGGCGGCGGGGACTATGGCTACACCTTC. Complete variable domain (other parts from reference TRBV5-1 and TRBJ1-2): KAGVTQTPRYLIKTRGQQVTLSCSPISGHRSVSWYQQTPGQGLQFLFEYFSETQRNKGNFPGRFSGRQFSNSRSEMNVSTLELGDSALYLCASGGGGDYGYTFGSGTRLTVV.

Regarding this clone: The CDR3 ends on some other residue instead of the conserved phenylalanine or tryptophan, so this is likely a read error. The chain uses TRBV10-1 and TRBJ1-6, with 7 bases fitting TRBD1. There are 16 residues in the CDR3. Germline-derived CDR1 and CDR2 are WNHNN and SYGVQD (reference sequence). Trimming cost V 4 bases and J 7 bases; bases outside gene matches: 10. Written as DNA, the CDR3 is TGCGCCAGCAGTGGTATACAGGGGAAAGGAAATTCACCCCTCCACCTT. Amino acids: CASSGIQGKGNSPLHL.

The count of this clone is one. This rearrangement joins TRBV6-6 to TRBJ1-6; unclear D gene. The CDR3 has 15 residues. Deletions cut 5 bases from V and 10 bases from J, with 18 bases between. Per germline, CDR1 MNHNY and CDR2 SVGAGI (reference sequence). The DNA of the CDR3 is TGTGCCAGCAGTGACCTCGGACCCTTAAGATCACCCCTCCACTTT. Protein sequence: CASSDLGPLRSPLHF.

This chain uses TRBV7-9 with TRBJ1-1; D might be TRBD1 (5 bases). Deletions cut 5 bases from V and 6 bases from J, with 19 bases between. The germline gives CDR1 SEHNR, CDR2 FQNEAQ (reference sequence). The CDR3 has 15 amino acids. The CDR3 reads CASSPLQGDLAEAFF. DNA of the CDR3: TGTGCCAGCAGCCCCCTTCAGGGAGACTTGGCTGAAGCTTTCTTT.

The chain carries TRBV4-2 and TRBJ2-1, with 8 bases that match TRBD2. The V and J ends lost 3 bases and 7 bases, in that order; junction bases with no gene match: 11. The CDR3 runs 16 residues. Germline assignment: CDR1 LGHNA and CDR2 YNFKEQ. The CDR3 protein is CASSHSSGGSWNEQFF. The DNA for the CDR3 is TGTGCCAGCAGCCATTCTTCGGGGGGGTCTTGGAATGAGCAGTTCTTC.

The genes are TRBV7-2 and TRBJ1-1; possibly TRBD1 for D (5 bases). Germline V gene lookup returns CDR1 SGHTA and CDR2 FQGNSA. With 5 bases removed from V and 1 base from J, the gap between germline ends came to 11 bases. This CDR3 is built from 14 residues. This CDR3 reads CASSVITGNTEAFF. DNA of the CDR3: TGTGCCAGCAGCGTTATTACAGGGAACACTGAAGCTTTCTTT.

The chain recombines TRBV29-1 with TRBJ2-3; TRBD1 matches at 9 bases. Germline V gene data show CDR1 as SQVTM and CDR2 as ANQGSEA. The CDR3 consists of 16 residues. V trimming: 4 bases; J trimming: 0 bases; junction bases outside the gene matches: 8. In DNA form, the CDR3 reads TGCAGCGTTGGTGGGGGACAGGGAGATAGCACAGATACGCAGTATTTT. Protein sequence: CSVGGGQGDSTDTQYF.

The rearrangement uses TRBV7-3 and TRBJ2-7, with 8 bases matching TRBD1. The CDR3 contains 14 residues. The V gene end was trimmed by 5 bases and the J gene end by 5 bases; junction bases not matched to a gene: 8. CDR1 and CDR2 from the germline V gene are SGHTA and FQGTGA. CDR3 nucleotides: TGTGCCAGCAGCCCCGACAGGGGTTACAACGAGCAGTACTTC. As protein: CASSPDRGYNEQYF. Combining the CDR3 with reference TRBV7-3 and TRBJ2-7 gives the whole variable domain GAGVSQTPSNKVTEKGKYVELRCDPISGHTALYWYRQSLGQGPEFLIYFQGTGAADDSGLPNDRFFAVRPEGSVSTLKIQRTERGDSAVYLCASSPDRGYNEQYFGPGTRLTVT.

The V call is TRBV7-2, the J call TRBJ2-2, with D perhaps TRBD1 or TRBD2 (6 bases each). The germline gives CDR1 SGHTA, CDR2 FQGNSA. There are 15 residues in the CDR3. V was cut by 6 bases and J by 0 bases, with 11 bases left in between. The CDR3 spells CASRLGGPNTGELFF. The DNA for the CDR3 is TGTGCCAGCAGACTCGGGGGCCCGAACACCGGGGAGCTGTTTTTT.

The chain is built from TRBV7-9 and TRBJ1-3, with TRBD1 matching 7 bases. Germline-derived CDR1 and CDR2 are SEHNR and FQNEAQ (reference sequence). The length of the CDR3 is 16 residues. After removal of 4 bases from V and 3 bases from J, the junction contained 9 bases not matched to a gene. CDR3 nucleotides: TGTGCCAGCAGCTCCCTTGGACCAGGGGGTGGAAACACCATATATTTT. It codes for CASSSLGPGGGNTIYF.